This TCR beta chain was found in a study of cytomegalovirus exposure and HLA in healthy donors. Study outcomes and limitations: According to an earlier analysis, most TCR beta V segments yielded productive rearrangements about 87% or about 30% of the time. TCR sequences were mostly rare, though some public TCRs occurred in many donors. A few V segments could not be told apart, such as TRBV6-2 and TRBV6-3, and were left out.

The ends were cut back, 0 bases at V and 3 bases at J, with 10 bases in the middle. Germline V lookup: CDR1 SGHRS, CDR2 YFSETQ. This CDR3 region has 14 residues. This clone turned up a few times. Its antigen is currently unknown. 13 Jbeta primers and 60 Vbeta primers were used for the PCR. Measured with immunoSEQ multiplex PCR; TCRdb has only the in-frame clones, and not every one. The repertoire includes some 120,000 clones, 65% to 90% of them detected once, and 3.9% sits in the top ten. The clonotype was recovered from a woman in her thirties in good health and CMV-seronegative. Sequenced material: PBMCs. The chain employs TRBV5-1 and TRBJ2-7; D may be TRBD1 (6 bases). CDR3 sequence (DNA): TGCGCCAGCAGCTTGGACAGGGAAAACTACGAGCAGTACTTC. Residues: CASSLDRENYEQYF.